A selection of T cell receptor beta chains follows, all from one sample in a study of lymphopenia after photon versus proton radiotherapy. The assay was immunoSEQ multiplex PCR, and TCRdb's table has in-frame clones only and misses some. The data contain tens of thousands of clones, around 90% of them singletons. The material was peripheral blood, obtained from a patient treated with proton-based radiotherapy. The receptors stem from a woman aged 65 to 85 with pancreatic cancer. Some clones in this sample may be carry-over from other donors' samples. CDR3s include the opening cysteine and the closing phenylalanine or tryptophan. Fields, in order: D gene, J gene, clone size, V gene, CDR3 protein, CDR3 DNA. D genes are given only for firm matches. The size of a clone is reported for some rows only, either as once, few or many, or as a class for expanded clones.

D gene: NA
J gene: TRBJ2-1
clone size: NA
V gene: TRBV6-6
CDR3 protein: CASSYSPGYNEQFF
CDR3 DNA: TGTGCCAGCAGTTACTCGCCCGGATACAATGAGCAGTTCTTC

D gene: NA
J gene: TRBJ2-1
clone size: few
V gene: TRBV28
CDR3 protein: CASSRPGTTLNEQFF
CDR3 DNA: TGTGCCAGCAGTCGCCCGGGGACAACCCTCAATGAGCAGTTCTTC

D gene: TRBD2
J gene: TRBJ2-1
clone size: NA
V gene: TRBV7-6
CDR3 protein: CASSSSGGPVEQFF
CDR3 DNA: TGTGCCAGCAGCTCTTCGGGAGGGCCGGTTGAGCAGTTCTTC

D gene: TRBD2
J gene: TRBJ2-1
clone size: NA
V gene: TRBV4-3
CDR3 protein: CASSPGLARYNEQFF
CDR3 DNA: TGCGCCAGCAGCCCCGGACTAGCCCGATACAATGAGCAGTTCTTC

D gene: TRBD1
J gene: TRBJ2-3
clone size: NA
V gene: TRBV7-9
CDR3 protein: CASSLTGQGDTQYF
CDR3 DNA: TGTGCCAGCAGCCTGACAGGGCAGGGAGATACGCAGTATTTT

D gene: NA
J gene: TRBJ1-1
clone size: once
V gene: TRBV15
CDR3 protein: CATSRDRAGEAFF
CDR3 DNA: TGTGCCACCAGCAGAGATCGGGCCGGAGAAGCTTTCTTT

D gene: NA
J gene: TRBJ1-4
clone size: NA
V gene: TRBV5-1
CDR3 protein: CASSLGTAATNEKLFF
CDR3 DNA: TGCGCCAGCAGCTTGGGGACAGCTGCAACTAATGAAAAACTGTTTTTT

D gene: TRBD2
J gene: TRBJ2-3
clone size: NA
V gene: TRBV7-3
CDR3 protein: CASSPTSGVTDTQYF
CDR3 DNA: TGTGCCAGCAGCCCGACTAGCGGGGTCACAGATACGCAGTATTTT

D gene: NA
J gene: TRBJ1-2
clone size: NA
V gene: TRBV19
CDR3 protein: CASTPTAANYGYTF
CDR3 DNA: TGTGCCAGTACCCCGACAGCTGCTAACTATGGCTACACCTTC

D gene: TRBD2
J gene: TRBJ2-2
clone size: once
V gene: TRBV27
CDR3 protein: CASSRWGLAGGNTGELFF
CDR3 DNA: TGTGCCAGCAGTAGGTGGGGACTAGCGGGGGGAAACACCGGGGAGCTGTTTTTT

D gene: NA
J gene: TRBJ2-7
clone size: NA
V gene: TRBV7-9
CDR3 protein: CASRLTGGAYEQYF
CDR3 DNA: TGTGCCAGCAGACTCACAGGGGGGGCCTACGAGCAGTACTTC

D gene: NA
J gene: TRBJ1-5
clone size: NA
V gene: TRBV6-5
CDR3 protein: CASSYSWGSQPQHF
CDR3 DNA: TGTGCCAGCAGTTACTCGTGGGGATCTCAGCCCCAGCATTTT

D gene: NA
J gene: TRBJ1-2
clone size: NA
V gene: TRBV4-2
CDR3 protein: CASSQGIRDQDYGYTF
CDR3 DNA: TGTGCCAGCAGCCAAGGGATCAGGGACCAAGACTATGGCTACACCTTC

D gene: NA
J gene: TRBJ2-5
clone size: NA
V gene: TRBV5-8
CDR3 protein: CASSLGDNKVETQYF
CDR3 DNA: TGTGCCAGCAGCTTGGGGGACAATAAAGTCGAGACCCAGTACTTC

D gene: NA
J gene: TRBJ2-7
clone size: once
V gene: TRBV6-5
CDR3 protein: CASSYNRLYEQYF
CDR3 DNA: TGTGCCAGCAGTTACAACAGACTATACGAGCAGTACTTC

D gene: NA
J gene: TRBJ1-2
clone size: NA
V gene: TRBV19
CDR3 protein: CASSIDRGSADGYTF
CDR3 DNA: TGTGCCAGTAGTATAGACAGGGGTAGTGCCGATGGCTACACCTTC

D gene: TRBD2
J gene: TRBJ2-7
clone size: NA
V gene: TRBV28
CDR3 protein: CASSLPTSGGSGEQYF
CDR3 DNA: TGTGCCAGCAGTTTACCGACTAGCGGGGGATCCGGGGAGCAGTACTTC

D gene: NA
J gene: TRBJ2-7
clone size: NA
V gene: TRBV7-9
CDR3 protein: CASSLNPSDEQYF
CDR3 DNA: TGTGCCAGCAGCTTAAACCCTAGCGACGAGCAGTACTTC

D gene: TRBD1
J gene: TRBJ2-5
clone size: NA
V gene: TRBV7-2
CDR3 protein: CASSLDAGTGGKETQYF
CDR3 DNA: TGTGCCAGCAGCTTAGACGCCGGGACAGGGGGGAAAGAGACCCAGTACTTC

D gene: NA
J gene: TRBJ1-2
clone size: NA
V gene: TRBV28
CDR3 protein: CASSLQGLSYGYTF
CDR3 DNA: TGTGCCAGCAGTTTGCAGGGTTTATCCTATGGCTACACCTTC

D gene: NA
J gene: TRBJ1-1
clone size: NA
V gene: TRBV18
CDR3 protein: CASSLKTGQLNTEAFF
CDR3 DNA: TGTGCCAGCTCCCTAAAGACCGGACAGCTGAACACTGAAGCTTTCTTT

D gene: NA
J gene: TRBJ1-4
clone size: NA
V gene: TRBV6-6
CDR3 protein: CASSSNEKLFF
CDR3 DNA: TGTGCCAGCAGTTCTAATGAAAAACTGTTTTTT

D gene: TRBD1
J gene: TRBJ1-4
clone size: NA
V gene: TRBV29-1
CDR3 protein: CSVSTAGQLNEKLFF
CDR3 DNA: TGCAGCGTGAGTACCGCGGGACAGCTTAATGAAAAACTGTTTTTT